Below are 9 T cell receptor beta chains sequenced from a single sample in a study of tumor-infiltrating lymphocytes in primary liver carcinoma (dated by TCRdb to about 2017). RNA from unsorted whole blood was extracted with TRIzol reagent, and germline DNA was obtained with the DNeasy Blood & Tissue kit. TCRdb lists the instrument as Illumina HiSeq 2500. Using a constant-region primer and ProtoScript II reverse transcriptase, TCRbeta-specific cDNA was reverse-transcribed from about 0.45 ug total RNA. TCRbeta libraries were built with three nested multiplex PCR rounds, a slightly modified ARM-PCR procedure. Each of the first two PCR rounds ran for about 10 cycles and used multiplex TRBV1-TRBV30 forward primers together with a Cbeta reverse primer. TCRdb ran its own pipeline on the public reads, namely fastp trimming at Q25 and MiXCR clone calling, and kept in-frame beta chains. One record per CDR3 amino acid sequence lists the most common genes and DNA. The table for this sample lists some 190,000 distinct CDR3 sequences; less than 65% of them were counted only once. The ten top clones hold around 68% of the sample.

Sequencing was performed on peripheral blood. These receptor sequences come from a man aged 35-49 years with primary liver carcinoma and hepatitis B virus infection.

V and J are TRBV6-5 and TRBJ2-3, with D possibly being TRBD1 or TRBD2 (6 bases each). V shed 9 bases and J shed 4 bases, with 17 bases lying between them. Germline V gene sequence: CDR1 MNHEY, CDR2 SVGAGI. This CDR3 region has 14 residues. The CDR3 coding sequence is TGTGCCAGTCGGGGGACATATGTGGCAGATACGCAGTATTTT. Encoded protein: CASRGTYVADTQYF.

A single count supports this clonotype. The junction departs from germline at one end; a sequencing error may be responsible. V and J are TRBV6-1 and TRBJ2-2; D is perhaps TRBD2 (5 bases). CDR1 is MNHNS and CDR2 is SASEGT in the germline V gene. The CDR3 is 16 amino acids. The CDR3 spells CASNEARVSNTGELLF. In DNA form, the CDR3 reads TGTGCCAGCAATGAAGCTAGAGTCTCGAACACCGGGGAGCTGCTTTTT.

The table lists this clonotype with many counts. This chain links TRBV6-5 with TRBJ1-2; perhaps TRBD1 as D (5 bases). The V end was cut by 5 bases, the J end by 8 bases, with 9 bases between. CDR1 and CDR2 from the germline V gene are MNHEY and SVGAGI. The CDR3 extends over 11 amino acids. The DNA for the CDR3 is TGTGCCAGCAGTCCCGGGACGGGCTACACCTTC. Translation gives CASSPGTGYTF.

This rearrangement joins TRBV29-1 to TRBJ1-1; no definite D call. Germline-derived CDR1 and CDR2 are SQVTM and ANQGSEA. V lost 6 bases to trimming and J lost 1 base, with 9 bases between them. The length of the CDR3 is 12 residues. The CDR3 sequence is CSVGRQNTEAFF. Here the CDR3 DNA reads TGCAGCGTGGGGAGACAGAACACTGAAGCTTTCTTT.

For this clonotype: A much bigger clone sits one base away, suggesting this may be a read error. J is TRBJ2-1 and V is TRBV29-1, with D possibly being TRBD2 (5 bases). Germline V gene sequence: CDR1 SQVTM, CDR2 ANQGSEA. Trimming left V 3 bases short and J 7 bases short, with 10 bases between. CDR3 length equals 12 residues. The CDR3 bases are TGCAGCGTTGATTGGACTTCAAATGAGCAGTTCTTC. It specifies CSVDWTSNEQFF.

This clonotype showed up many times. The V and J genes are TRBV6-5 and TRBJ1-6; 7 bases line up with TRBD1. Germline CDR1 reads MNHEY; CDR2 reads SVGAGI. The CDR3 is 15 residues long. V lost 0 bases and J lost 8; bases outside the gene matches: 4. DNA of the CDR3: TGTGCCAGCAGTTACTCCTGGGACAGTTATTCACCCCTCCACTTT. This gives the protein CASSYSWDSYSPLHF.

As for this clonotype: Its ends do not fully match the called genes, so a read error is possible. The V and J genes are TRBV29-1 and TRBJ2-7, with TRBD1 matching 9 bases. The germline V gene encodes CDR1 SQVTM and CDR2 ANQGSEA. The CDR3 loop spans 14 amino acids. The CDR3: CSVSPGQGRHEQCF. DNA of the CDR3: TGCAGCGTTTCTCCGGGACAGGGACGACACGAGCAGTGCTTC.

The J gene is TRBJ1-3, the V gene TRBV6-5; 7 bases are shared with TRBD1. The germline V gene encodes CDR1 MNHEY and CDR2 SVGAGI. With V trimmed by 0 bases and J by 2 bases, 10 bases remained unmatched. The CDR3 has 18 amino acids. CDR3 in amino acids: CASSYSIKQGHTGNTIYF. DNA of the CDR3: TGTGCCAGCAGTTACTCGATAAAACAGGGGCACACTGGAAACACCATATATTTT.

This clonotype is a singleton in its sample. This chain connects TRBV5-1 to TRBJ2-5; 9 bases map to TRBD2. CDR3 length: 15 residues. V lost 1 base, J lost 2 bases, and 3 bases stayed unmatched. Germline CDR1 and CDR2: SGHRS and YFSETQ. Here the CDR3 reads CASSLSAGGQETQYF. The CDR3 coding sequence is TGCGCCAGCAGCTTGAGTGCGGGAGGGCAAGAGACCCAGTACTTC.